These T cell receptor beta chains were read from a single sample in a study of Ad26.COV2.S vaccination and SARS-CoV-2 variants. This table comes from immunoSEQ multiplex PCR, and its TCRdb copy is limited to in-frame clones, with some not included. Among 300,000 to 350,000 clones, about 86% were seen once, and the ten largest hold around 10%. This sample comprised peripheral blood, obtained in a trial of Ad26.COV2.S vaccine versus placebo. Receptors originate from a person aged 18-60 years who received the Ad26.COV2.S COVID-19 vaccine or a placebo. The CDR3 runs from the conserved cysteine through the conserved F or W. A D gene is named only where the DNA matches it firmly. The size of a clone is reported for some rows only, either as once, few or many, or as a class for expanded clones.

d_call j_call v_call clone_size cdr3_aa cdr3_nt
- TRBJ2-6 TRBV5-1 - CASSLAITETGANVLTF TGCGCCAGCAGCTTGGCCATAACGGAGACAGGGGCCAACGTCCTGACTTTC
TRBD2 TRBJ2-3 TRBV2 - CASSDQSGRADTQYF TGTGCCAGCAGTGATCAGTCAGGGAGGGCAGATACGCAGTATTTT
TRBD1 TRBJ1-1 TRBV3-1/TRBV3-2 - CASSFRDRGAVEAFF TGTGCCAGCAGCTTCCGGGACAGGGGGGCGGTTGAAGCTTTCTTT
- TRBJ1-4 TRBV15 - CATSRNRLRVGNEKLFF TGTGCCACCAGCAGAAACCGCTTAAGGGTCGGGAATGAAAAACTGTTTTTT
- TRBJ2-1 TRBV11-2 - CASSLVWGALNYNEQFF TGTGCCAGCAGCTTAGTTTGGGGGGCCTTAAATTACAATGAGCAGTTCTTC
- TRBJ1-2 TRBV7-2 - CASRWGIDGYGYTF TGTGCCAGCAGGTGGGGGATAGACGGCTATGGCTACACCTTC
- TRBJ1-1 TRBV7-9 - CASSLYEGNTEAFF TGTGCCAGCAGCTTATATGAGGGGAACACTGAAGCTTTCTTT
- TRBJ1-1 TRBV4-2 - CASSQTPLVAADYTEAFF TGTGCCAGCAGCCAAACCCCATTAGTAGCGGCGGACTACACTGAAGCTTTCTTT
- TRBJ1-1 TRBV2 - CASRPQGVAEAFF TGTGCCAGCAGGCCCCAGGGTGTGGCTGAAGCTTTCTTT
TRBD2 TRBJ2-5 TRBV3-1/TRBV3-2 - CASSQGGGEETQYF TGTGCCAGCAGCCAAGGCGGGGGGGAAGAGACCCAGTACTTC
TRBD2 TRBJ2-1 TRBV11-2 - CASSSSGSPYNEQFF TGTGCCAGCAGCTCCAGCGGGAGTCCCTACAATGAGCAGTTCTTC
TRBD2 TRBJ2-7 TRBV7-9 - CASSLGGRGYEQYF TGTGCCAGCAGCCTGGGCGGGAGGGGCTACGAGCAGTACTTC
TRBD1 TRBJ1-6 TRBV27 once CASSPTGTDRNSPLHF TGTGCCAGCAGTCCCACCGGGACAGATCGCAATTCACCCCTCCACTTT
TRBD1 TRBJ1-1 TRBV10-1 - CASSESFPGQGMNTEAFF TGCGCCAGCAGTGAGTCCTTCCCGGGACAGGGAATGAACACTGAAGCTTTCTTT
- TRBJ1-5 TRBV18 - CASSPQEINQPQHF TGTGCCAGCTCACCACAGGAAATCAATCAGCCCCAGCATTTT
- TRBJ2-7 TRBV5-1 - CASSHSSHPYEQYF TGCGCCAGCAGCCATAGCAGCCATCCCTACGAGCAGTACTTC
TRBD1 TRBJ2-1 TRBV3-1/TRBV3-2 - CASSQYDRGPYNEQFF TGTGCCAGCAGCCAATACGACAGGGGGCCCTACAATGAGCAGTTCTTC
TRBD2 TRBJ2-3 TRBV19 - CASNDPSGSSGDTQYF TGTGCCAGTAATGATCCTAGCGGTTCCTCGGGGGATACGCAGTATTTT
TRBD2 TRBJ2-1 TRBV7-2 - CASSLPGWGGTYNEQFF TGTGCCAGCAGCTTACCCGGGTGGGGGGGGACCTACAATGAGCAGTTCTTC
- TRBJ1-2 TRBV30 - CAWSDTGVYGYTF TGTGCCTGGAGTGATACAGGTGTCTATGGCTACACCTTC
TRBD1 TRBJ2-4 TRBV3-1/TRBV3-2 once CASSPTGAGNIQYF TGTGCCAGCAGCCCGACAGGGGCAGGGAACATTCAGTACTTC
TRBD1 TRBJ2-7 TRBV5-1 - CASSPPGQTYEQYF TGCGCCAGCAGCCCGCCGGGACAGACCTACGAGCAGTACTTC
TRBD2 TRBJ2-3 TRBV11-2 - CASSLEVGGGADTQYF TGTGCCAGCAGCTTAGAAGTGGGCGGGGGGGCAGATACGCAGTATTTT
TRBD2 TRBJ2-1 TRBV11-2 - CASSPGLAGRNEQFF TGTGCCAGCAGCCCGGGACTAGCGGGAAGGAATGAGCAGTTCTTC
- TRBJ2-7 TRBV7-2 - CASSFGGSSYEQYF TGTGCCAGCAGCTTTGGGGGTAGCTCCTACGAGCAGTACTTC
- TRBJ2-3 TRBV3-1/TRBV3-2 - CASSQRVAANTQYF TGTGCCAGCAGCCAGAGAGTAGCGGCAAATACGCAGTATTTT
TRBD2 TRBJ2-7 TRBV19 - CASSPGLDSYEQYF TGTGCCAGTAGTCCAGGACTAGACTCCTACGAGCAGTACTTC